These 13 T cell receptor beta chains were all obtained from the same sample, sequenced in a study of Graves' ophthalmopathy and Graves' hyperthyroidism. The study amplified TCR beta CDR3 regions using RNA transcripts. The workflow started with a first-round RT-PCR run with HTBI primers and then moved on to a second-round multiplex PCR. In TCRdb, the multiplex PCR reads were re-called with MiXCR into one record per CDR3 protein. Of about 620,000 distinct CDR3 sequences in the sample, 22% were seen once. Sequences were obtained from peripheral blood. The receptors shown here come from a woman aged 18 to 35 with stable Graves' hyperthyroidism. Some clones in this sample may be carry-over from other donors' samples.

The chain joins TRBV12-3 or TRBV12-4 to TRBJ1-2; D unclear. The CDR3 loop spans 13 amino acids. V lost 2 bases and J 6 bases, leaving 10 bases between the germline ends. The CDR3 reads CASSLNEPDGYTF. Here the CDR3 DNA reads TGTGCCAGCAGTTTAAACGAACCTGATGGCTACACCTTC.

This clonotype came up many times. This sequence joins TRBV20-1 and TRBJ1-5; TRBD1 is a possible D gene (5 bases). The CDR3 contains 15 residues. CDR1 is DFQATT, CDR2 SNEGSKA, per germline (reference sequence). V lost 0 bases and J lost 6, with 15 bases in between. CDR3 sequence: CSARDGGGVLQPQHF. The CDR3 DNA reads TGCAGTGCTAGAGATGGGGGAGGGGTACTTCAGCCCCAGCATTTT.

This rearrangement joins TRBV13 to TRBJ2-5, with TRBD2 identical over 7 bases. Germline CDR1 PRHDT, CDR2 FYEKMQ (reference sequence). This CDR3 contains 15 residues. V was clipped by 3 bases and J by 7 bases; unmatched bases: 11. As DNA, the CDR3 is TGTGCCAGCAGCTTTAGCGGGCCTTCGCGGGGGACCCAGTACTTC. Translated, it gives CASSFSGPSRGTQYF.

This clonotype was detected a few times. The V call is TRBV6-1, the J call TRBJ1-2; D not certain. The CDR3 runs 13 residues. From germline, CDR1 is MNHNS and CDR2 SASEGT. The V and J ends lost 6 bases and 4 bases respectively, with 12 bases between them. CDR3 amino acids: CASSPTRSYGYTF. CDR3 sequence (DNA): TGTGCCAGCAGCCCTACAAGAAGCTATGGCTACACCTTC.

The chain combines TRBV5-5 with TRBJ1-5; TRBD1 matches 8 bases. CDR3 length equals 16 residues. Trimming took 0 bases from V and 4 from J; bases not matched to a gene: 6. Germline V CDR1 and CDR2: SGHKS, YYEKEE (reference sequence). The CDR3 here is CASSLAGTGPNQPQHF. In nucleotides, the CDR3 is TGTGCCAGCAGCTTGGCCGGGACAGGACCTAATCAGCCCCAGCATTTT.

This clonotype was counted many times. The V and J genes are TRBV6-2 or TRBV6-3 and TRBJ2-7; tentatively, D is TRBD2 (6 bases). The CDR3 runs 16 residues. Trimming cost V 4 bases and J 3 bases, with 19 bases left between them. The germline CDR1 and CDR2 sequences are MNHEY and SVGEGT. The CDR3 here is CASSSFGIGGDYEQYF. The CDR3 region has the DNA TGTGCCAGCAGTTCCTTCGGAATCGGAGGGGACTACGAGCAGTACTTC.

The rearrangement joins TRBV12-3 or TRBV12-4 to TRBJ2-7; D ambiguous. The V gene lost 7 bases and the J gene lost 4 bases, with 17 bases spanning the gap. The CDR3 is made up of 14 amino acids. This CDR3 reads CASTSRALRYEQYF. CDR3 sequence (DNA): TGTGCCAGCACCAGCCGGGCTCTCCGATACGAGCAGTACTTC.

The rearrangement links TRBV6-1 to TRBJ2-2; no clear D. V was trimmed by 5 bases and J by 3 bases, leaving 7 bases between them. The CDR3 extends over 13 amino acids. CDR1 MNHNS and CDR2 SASEGT come from the germline V gene. The CDR3 spells CASSNTDTGELFF. As DNA, the CDR3 is TGTGCCAGCAGTAATACAGACACCGGGGAGCTGTTTTTT.

Ten or more counts support this clonotype. The chain links TRBV30 to TRBJ1-2; D ambiguous. The CDR3 length is 12 residues. The germline gives CDR1 GTSNPN, CDR2 SVGIG (reference sequence). V was cut by 3 bases and J by 4 bases, with 9 bases left in between. DNA for the CDR3: TGTGCCTGGAGAAAGTTGCGCTATGGCTACACCTTC. Protein product: CAWRKLRYGYTF.

In its sample, this clonotype was seen many times. The chain combines TRBV27 with TRBJ2-7; D is undetermined. Germline assignment: CDR1 MNHEY and CDR2 SMNVEV (reference sequence). Trimming cost V 0 bases and J 0 bases, with 6 bases left between them. This CDR3 spans 14 amino acids. The chain's CDR3 is CASSLSPYSYEQYF. The CDR3 DNA follows: TGTGCCAGCAGTTTATCCCCTTACTCCTACGAGCAGTACTTC.

This chain connects TRBV2 to TRBJ2-4; 8 bases map to TRBD1. Germline CDR1 and CDR2: SNHLY and FYNNEI. With 4 bases clipped from V and 9 bases from J, the junction kept 11 bases outside the gene matches. This CDR3 spans 15 amino acids. The CDR3 nucleotides are TGTGCCAGCAGTGTGTACAGGGGGTTGGAAAGCATTCAGTACTTC. Its translation is CASSVYRGLESIQYF.

This clonotype has more than one count but fewer than ten. This rearrangement joins TRBV4-1 to TRBJ2-5; D unclear. CDR1 is MGHRA and CDR2 is YSYEKL in the germline V gene. V was shortened by 1 base and J by 4 bases, with 13 bases between the two germline ends. This CDR3 spans 15 amino acids. The CDR3 loop reads CASSQGVVSPETQYF. For the CDR3, the DNA is TGCGCCAGCAGCCAAGGGGTAGTCTCCCCAGAGACCCAGTACTTC.

Here the CDR3 DNA reads TGTGCCAGCAGCCCGGCGGCGGGAAACACCATATATTTT. It specifies CASSPAAGNTIYF. The chain links TRBV7-3 to TRBJ1-3, with unresolved D. The CDR3 sequence is 13 residues long. The germline V and J ends were trimmed by 5 bases and 4 bases, with 9 bases remaining between them. The V gene's germline CDR1 is SGHTA and CDR2 FQGTGA.